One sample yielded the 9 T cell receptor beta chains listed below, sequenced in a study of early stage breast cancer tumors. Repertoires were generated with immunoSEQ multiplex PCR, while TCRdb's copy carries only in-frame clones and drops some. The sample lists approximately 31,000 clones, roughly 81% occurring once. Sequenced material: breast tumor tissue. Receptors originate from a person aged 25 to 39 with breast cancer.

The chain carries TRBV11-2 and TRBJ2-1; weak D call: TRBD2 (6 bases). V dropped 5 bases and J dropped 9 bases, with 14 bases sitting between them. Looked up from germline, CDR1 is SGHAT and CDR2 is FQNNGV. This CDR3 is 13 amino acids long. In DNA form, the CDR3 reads TGTGCCAGCAGCCCTAGCGTTACGGGTGAGCAGTTCTTC. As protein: CASSPSVTGEQFF. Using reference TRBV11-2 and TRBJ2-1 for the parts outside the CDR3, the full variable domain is EAGVAQSPRYKIIEKRQSVAFWCNPISGHATLYWYQQILGQGPKLLIQFQNNGVVDDSQLPKDRFSAERLKGVDSTLKIQPAKLEDSAVYLCASSPSVTGEQFFGPGTRLTVL.

The CDR3 DNA is TGTGCCAGCAGCCGGGCAGGGGGGGAAAAACTGTTTTTT. As protein: CASSRAGGEKLFF. The chain has TRBV7-9 and TRBJ1-4; 7 bases are shared with TRBD1. The V gene's germline CDR1 is SEHNR and CDR2 FQNEAQ (reference sequence). CDR3 size: 13 residues. With V trimmed by 5 bases and J by 8 bases, 5 bases remained unmatched.

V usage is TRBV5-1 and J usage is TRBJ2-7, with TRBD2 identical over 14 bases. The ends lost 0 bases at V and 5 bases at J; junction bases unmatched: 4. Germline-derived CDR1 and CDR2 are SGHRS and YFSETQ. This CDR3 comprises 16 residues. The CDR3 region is CASSLGLAGGLDEQYF. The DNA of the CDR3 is TGCGCCAGCAGCTTGGGACTAGCGGGAGGGCTCGACGAGCAGTACTTC.

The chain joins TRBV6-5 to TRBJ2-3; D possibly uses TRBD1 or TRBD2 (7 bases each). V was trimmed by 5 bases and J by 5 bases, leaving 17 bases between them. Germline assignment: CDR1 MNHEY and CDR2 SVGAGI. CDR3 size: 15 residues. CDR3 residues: CASSMQGGLGDTQYF. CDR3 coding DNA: TGTGCCAGCAGTATGCAGGGGGGGTTGGGAGATACGCAGTATTTT.

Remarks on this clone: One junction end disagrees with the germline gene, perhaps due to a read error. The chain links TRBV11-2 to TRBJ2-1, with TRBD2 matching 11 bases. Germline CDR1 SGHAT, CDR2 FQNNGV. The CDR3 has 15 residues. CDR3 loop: CASSQIAGGGAEQFF. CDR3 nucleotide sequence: TGCGCCAGCAGCCAAATAGCGGGAGGGGGGGCTGAGCAGTTCTTC.

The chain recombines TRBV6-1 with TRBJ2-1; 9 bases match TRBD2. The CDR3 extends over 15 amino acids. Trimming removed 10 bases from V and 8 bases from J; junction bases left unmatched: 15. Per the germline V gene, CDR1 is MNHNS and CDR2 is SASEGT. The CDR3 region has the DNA TGTGCCACCGAAACCCCGGCGGGAGGGCCCTATGAGCAGTTCTTC. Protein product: CATETPAGGPYEQFF.

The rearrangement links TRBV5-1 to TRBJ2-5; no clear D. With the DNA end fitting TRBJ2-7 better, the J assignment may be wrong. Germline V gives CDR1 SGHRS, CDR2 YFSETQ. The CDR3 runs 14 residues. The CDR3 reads CASSLGARSYEQYF. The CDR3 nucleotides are TGCGCCAGCAGCTTGGGCGCTAGGTCCTACGAGCAGTACTTC.

Written as DNA, the CDR3 is TGTGCCAGCAGTTCCCACGACAGGGCGGCCTACGAGCAGTACTTC. This translates into CASSSHDRAAYEQYF. V usage is TRBV27 and J usage is TRBJ2-7; 7 bases map to TRBD1. Losses at the gene ends were 4 bases for V and 2 bases for J; bases not matched to a gene: 8. Germline values: CDR1 MNHEY, CDR2 SMNVEV (reference sequence). The CDR3 is made up of 15 amino acids.

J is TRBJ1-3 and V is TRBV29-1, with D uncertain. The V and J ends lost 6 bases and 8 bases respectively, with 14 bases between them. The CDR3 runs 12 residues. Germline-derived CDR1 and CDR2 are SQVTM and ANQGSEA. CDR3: CSVGADADTIYF. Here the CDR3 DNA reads TGCAGCGTCGGAGCTGATGCGGACACCATATATTTT.